This is a list of T cell receptor beta chains from one sample in a study of blood T cell repertoires in COVID-19. Here immunoSEQ multiplex PCR was the method, and the copy in TCRdb shows in-frame clones only, minus some. The sample contains under 250,000 clones, over 75% of which appear only once. What was sequenced was peripheral blood. The source of these receptors is a man between 25 and 39 years old who had recovered from COVID-19. Both conserved end residues are part of each CDR3. D genes are given only for firm matches. Only part of the rows carry a size: once, few, many, or a class if the clone is expanded.

D	V	J	size	DNA	CDR3
TRBD1	TRBV18	TRBJ1-5	-	TGTGCCAGCTCACCCCGGACAGGGCCAGGGGCCCAGCATTTT	CASSPRTGPGAQHF
TRBD1	TRBV7-3	TRBJ2-2	-	TGTGCCAGCAGCTGGACAGGGGGCCCCGGGGAGCTGTTTTTT	CASSWTGGPGELFF
-	TRBV7-2	TRBJ1-6	-	TGTGCCAGCAGCTGGCGGTGGAGCTCCTATAATTCACCCCTCCACTTT	CASSWRWSSYNSPLHF
-	TRBV2	TRBJ1-1	-	TGTGCCAACCTCAAACAGGGTGTGAACACTGAAGCTTTCTTT	CANLKQGVNTEAFF
TRBD1	TRBV5-1	TRBJ1-6	-	TGCGCCAGCAGCCTAGGGACAGGGAGCGTGTATTCACCCCTCCACTTT	CASSLGTGSVYSPLHF
-	TRBV6-1	TRBJ1-2	many	TGTGCCAGCAGTGAATTAGCCGACTATGGCTACACCTTC	CASSELADYGYTF
-	TRBV7-9	TRBJ1-3	-	TGTGCCAGCAGCACTCGGGCGGGCGGAAACACCATATATTTT	CASSTRAGGNTIYF
TRBD2	TRBV10-2	TRBJ2-3	-	TGCGCCAGCTGCCTTAGCGGGGGGGCCTCCACGCAGTATTTT	CASCLSGGASTQYF
TRBD1	TRBV15	TRBJ2-5	once	TGTGCCACCGGGAAAGGACAGGCCAATCAAGAGACCCAGTACTTC	CATGKGQANQETQYF
-	TRBV11-2	TRBJ2-1	once	TGTGCCAGCAGCTTAAGACCCTTAGCAAGAGAGCCCTACAATGAGCAGTTCTTC	CASSLRPLAREPYNEQFF
-	TRBV5-1	TRBJ1-2	-	TGCGCCAGCAGCTCGGAGGGCTATGGCTACACCTTC	CASSSEGYGYTF
-	TRBV7-3	TRBJ1-1	-	TGTGCCAGCAGCTCTAGACCCGCGGACACTGAAGCTTTCTTT	CASSSRPADTEAFF
-	TRBV21-1	TRBJ2-1	-	TGTGCCAGCAGCAAAATGGGAGCCAGGGGCCATGAGCAGTTCTTC	CASSKMGARGHEQFF
TRBD2	TRBV11-2	TRBJ2-1	-	TGTGCCAGCAGCTTAGGGACTAGCGGTGAGCAGTTCTTC	CASSLGTSGEQFF
-	TRBV7-3	TRBJ2-5	-	TGTGCCAGCAGCCTGAGGGATCAAGAGACCCAGTACTTC	CASSLRDQETQYF
-	TRBV7-9	TRBJ2-5	-	TGTGCCAGCAGCCAAGGCGGAAAACAAGAGACCCAGTACTTC	CASSQGGKQETQYF
TRBD2	TRBV6-6	TRBJ2-2	-	TGTGCCAGCAGTTATCCCGGGGGGGCGTCCCCCGGGGAGCTGTTTTTT	CASSYPGGASPGELFF
-	TRBV2	TRBJ1-5	-	TGTGCCAGCAGTGAATCGGGTCAGATCAATCAGCCCCAGCATTTT	CASSESGQINQPQHF
-	TRBV27	TRBJ2-5	-	TGTGCCAGCAGGGGGGGTGGGCCGACCCAGTACTTC	CASRGGGPTQYF
-	TRBV12-3/TRBV12-4	TRBJ1-1	-	TGTGCCAGCAGTTCGTACTACACTGAAGCTTTCTTT	CASSSYYTEAFF
-	TRBV5-1	TRBJ1-4	-	TGCGCCAGCAGCTTGGACGGGGGTTCTAGGGAAAAACTGTTTTTT	CASSLDGGSREKLFF
TRBD2	TRBV10-3	TRBJ2-2	few	TGTGCCACGCGGGGGTCGGGCGGGGAGCTGTTTTTT	CATRGSGGELFF
-	TRBV2	TRBJ1-3	-	TGTGCCAGCCACACAATCACACCCATACTACTCCGCTCTGGAAACACCATATATTTT	CASHTITPILLRSGNTIYF
-	TRBV15	TRBJ2-3	-	TGTGCCACCAGCAGAGATCCGGATACGCAGTATTTT	CATSRDPDTQYF
TRBD2	TRBV5-4	TRBJ2-2	few	TGTGCCAGCAGCCGGGGACTAGCAGCCGGTCGGAACACCGGGGAGCTGTTTTTT	CASSRGLAAGRNTGELFF
TRBD2	TRBV5-1	TRBJ2-2	-	TGCGCCAGCGGCAACCTAGCGGTTGATGGGGAGCTGTTTTTT	CASGNLAVDGELFF
TRBD1	TRBV19	TRBJ1-6	-	TGTGCCAGTAGTATAAGTACAGGGGCCATCAGGTCACCCCTCCACTTT	CASSISTGAIRSPLHF
TRBD2	TRBV5-1	TRBJ2-3	-	TGCGCCAGCAGCTTCTCTTTAGCGGGGCTCCCGGATACGCAGTATTTT	CASSFSLAGLPDTQYF
TRBD2	TRBV18	TRBJ2-3	-	TGTGCCAGCTCACCAAGGACTAGCAGAGATACGCAGTATTTT	CASSPRTSRDTQYF
-	TRBV6-6	TRBJ1-2	few	TGTGCCAGCAGTTACTCGTCCTCAGGGGATGGCTACACCTTC	CASSYSSSGDGYTF
-	TRBV9	TRBJ2-2	-	TGTGCCAGCAGCGTTGCCGGGACTGCGAACACCGGGGAGCTGTTTTTT	CASSVAGTANTGELFF